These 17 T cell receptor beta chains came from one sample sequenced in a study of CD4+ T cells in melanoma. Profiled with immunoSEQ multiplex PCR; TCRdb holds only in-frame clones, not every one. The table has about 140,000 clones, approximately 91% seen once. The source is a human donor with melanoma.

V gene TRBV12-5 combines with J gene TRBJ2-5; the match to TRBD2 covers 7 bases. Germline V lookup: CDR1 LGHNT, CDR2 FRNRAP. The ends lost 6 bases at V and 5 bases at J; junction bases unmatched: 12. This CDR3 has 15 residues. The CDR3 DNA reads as TGTGCTAGTGGAAACTTCGCTGGGGGAGGGGAGACCCAGTACTTC. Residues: CASGNFAGGGETQYF.

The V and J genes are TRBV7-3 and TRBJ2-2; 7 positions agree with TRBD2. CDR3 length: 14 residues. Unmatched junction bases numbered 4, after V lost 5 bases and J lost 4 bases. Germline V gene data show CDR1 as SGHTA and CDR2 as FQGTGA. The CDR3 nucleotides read TGTGCCAGCAGCCGCGGGGGAAGCACCGGGGAGCTGTTTTTT. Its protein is CASSRGGSTGELFF. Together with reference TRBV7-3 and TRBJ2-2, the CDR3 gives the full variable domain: GAGVSQTPSNKVTEKGKYVELRCDPISGHTALYWYRQSLGQGPEFLIYFQGTGAADDSGLPNDRFFAVRPEGSVSTLKIQRTERGDSAVYLCASSRGGSTGELFFGEGSRLTVL.

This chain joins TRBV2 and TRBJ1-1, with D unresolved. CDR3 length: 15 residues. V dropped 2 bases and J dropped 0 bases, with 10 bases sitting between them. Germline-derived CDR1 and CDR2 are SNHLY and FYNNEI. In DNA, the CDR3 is TGTGCCAGCAGTGAATTGCAGAGGATGAACACTGAAGCTTTCTTT. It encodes CASSELQRMNTEAFF. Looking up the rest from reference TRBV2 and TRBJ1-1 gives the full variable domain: EPEVTQTPSHQVTQMGQEVILRCVPISNHLYFYWYRQILGQKVEFLVSFYNNEISEKSEIFDDQFSVERPDGSNFTLKIRSTKLEDSAMYFCASSELQRMNTEAFFGQGTRLTVV.

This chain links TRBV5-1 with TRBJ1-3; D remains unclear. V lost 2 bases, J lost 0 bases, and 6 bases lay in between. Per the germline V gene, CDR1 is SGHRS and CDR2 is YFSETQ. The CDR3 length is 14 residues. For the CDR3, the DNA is TGCGCCAGCAGCTTAATAGGCTCTGGAAACACCATATATTTT. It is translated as CASSLIGSGNTIYF.

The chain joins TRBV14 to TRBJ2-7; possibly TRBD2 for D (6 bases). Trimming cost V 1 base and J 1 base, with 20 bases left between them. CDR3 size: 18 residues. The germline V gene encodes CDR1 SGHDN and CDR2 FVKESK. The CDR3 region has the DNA TGTGCCAGCAGCCAAGGGGAGGCAGGTCCCATTATGTCCTACGAGCAGTACTTC. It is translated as CASSQGEAGPIMSYEQYF.

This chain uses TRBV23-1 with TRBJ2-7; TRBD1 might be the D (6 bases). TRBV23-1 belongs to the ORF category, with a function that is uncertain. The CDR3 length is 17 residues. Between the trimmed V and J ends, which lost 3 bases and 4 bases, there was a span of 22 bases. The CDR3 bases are TGCGCCAGCAGTCATCCGGCACAGGGAGTCTTCTCGTACGAGCAGTACTTC. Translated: CASSHPAQGVFSYEQYF.

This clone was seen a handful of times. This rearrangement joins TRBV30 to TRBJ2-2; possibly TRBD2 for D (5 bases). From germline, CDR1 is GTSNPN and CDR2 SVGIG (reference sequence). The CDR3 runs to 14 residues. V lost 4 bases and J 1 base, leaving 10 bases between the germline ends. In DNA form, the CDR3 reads TGTGCCTGGACGGAGGCGATGAACACCGGGGAGCTGTTTTTT. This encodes CAWTEAMNTGELFF.

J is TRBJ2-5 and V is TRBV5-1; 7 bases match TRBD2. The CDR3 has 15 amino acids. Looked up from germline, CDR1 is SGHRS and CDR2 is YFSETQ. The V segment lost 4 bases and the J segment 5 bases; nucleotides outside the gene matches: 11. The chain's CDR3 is CASSPGGFTAETQYF. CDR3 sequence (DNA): TGCGCCAGCAGCCCGGGGGGATTCACGGCGGAGACCCAGTACTTC.

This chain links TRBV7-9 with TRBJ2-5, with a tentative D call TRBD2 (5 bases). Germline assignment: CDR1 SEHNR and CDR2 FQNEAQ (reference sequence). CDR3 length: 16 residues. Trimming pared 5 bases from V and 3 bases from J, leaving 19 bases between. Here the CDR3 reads CASSDRGIQKKETQYF. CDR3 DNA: TGTGCCAGCAGCGACCGGGGTATCCAGAAAAAAGAGACCCAGTACTTC. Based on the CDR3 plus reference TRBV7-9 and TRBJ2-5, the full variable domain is DTGVSQNPRHKITKRGQNVTFRCDPISEHNRLYWYRQTLGQGPEFLTYFQNEAQLEKSRLLSDRFSAERPKGSFSTLEIQRTEQGDSAMYLCASSDRGIQKKETQYFGPGTRLLVL.

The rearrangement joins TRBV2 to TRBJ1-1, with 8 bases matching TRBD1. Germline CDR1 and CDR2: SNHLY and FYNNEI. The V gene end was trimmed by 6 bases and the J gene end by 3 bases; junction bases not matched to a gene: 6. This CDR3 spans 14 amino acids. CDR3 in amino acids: CASSGQGWDTEAFF. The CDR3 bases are TGTGCCAGCAGCGGACAGGGATGGGACACTGAAGCTTTCTTT.

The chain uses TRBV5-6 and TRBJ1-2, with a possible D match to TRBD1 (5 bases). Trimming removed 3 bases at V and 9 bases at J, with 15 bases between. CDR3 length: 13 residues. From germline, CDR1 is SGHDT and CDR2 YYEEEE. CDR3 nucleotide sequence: TGTGCCAGCAGCTGGGGCTGGGGCAGCAGCTACACCTTC. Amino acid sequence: CASSWGWGSSYTF.

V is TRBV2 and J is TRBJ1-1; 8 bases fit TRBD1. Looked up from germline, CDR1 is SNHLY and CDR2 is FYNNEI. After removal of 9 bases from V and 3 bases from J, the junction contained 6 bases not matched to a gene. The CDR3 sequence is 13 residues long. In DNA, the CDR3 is TGTGCCAGTCACCCGGACAGGGACACTGAAGCTTTCTTT. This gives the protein CASHPDRDTEAFF.

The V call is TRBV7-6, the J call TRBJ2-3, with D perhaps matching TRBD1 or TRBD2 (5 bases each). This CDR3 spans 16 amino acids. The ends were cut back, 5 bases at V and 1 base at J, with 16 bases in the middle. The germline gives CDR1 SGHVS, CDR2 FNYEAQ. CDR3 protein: CASSATRGSGTDTQYF. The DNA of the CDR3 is TGTGCCAGCAGCGCTACGAGGGGAAGCGGCACAGATACGCAGTATTTT.

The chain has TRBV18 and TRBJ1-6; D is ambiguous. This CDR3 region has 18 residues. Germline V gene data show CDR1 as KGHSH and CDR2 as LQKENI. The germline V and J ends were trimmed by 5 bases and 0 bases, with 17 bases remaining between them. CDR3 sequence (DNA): TGTGCCAGCTCATTGGACCTCCAGTTAAGCTCCTATAATTCACCCCTCCACTTT. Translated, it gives CASSLDLQLSSYNSPLHF. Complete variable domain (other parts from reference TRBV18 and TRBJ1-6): NAGVMQNPRHLVRRRGQEARLRCSPMKGHSHVYWYRQLPEEGLKFMVYLQKENIIDESGMPKERFSAEFPKEGPSILRIQQVVRGDSAAYFCASSLDLQLSSYNSPLHFGNGTRLTVT.

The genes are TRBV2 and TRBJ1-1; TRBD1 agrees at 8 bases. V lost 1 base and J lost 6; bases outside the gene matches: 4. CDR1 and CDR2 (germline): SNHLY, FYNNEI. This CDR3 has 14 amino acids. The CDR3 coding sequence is TGTGCCAGCAGTGAAGTCCAGGGGGCATCTGAAGCTTTCTTT. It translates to CASSEVQGASEAFF.

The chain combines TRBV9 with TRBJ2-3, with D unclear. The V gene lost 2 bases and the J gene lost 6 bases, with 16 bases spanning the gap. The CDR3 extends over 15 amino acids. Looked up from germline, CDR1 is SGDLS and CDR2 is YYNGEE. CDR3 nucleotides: TGTGCCAGCAGCGTTAGGGTCGGAACCGTCGATACGCAGTATTTT. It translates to CASSVRVGTVDTQYF.

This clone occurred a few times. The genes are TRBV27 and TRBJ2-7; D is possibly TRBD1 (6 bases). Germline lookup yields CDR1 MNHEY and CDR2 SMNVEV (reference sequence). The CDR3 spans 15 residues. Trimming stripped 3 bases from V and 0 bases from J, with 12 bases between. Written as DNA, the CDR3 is TGTGCCAGCAGTTTCACAGGGTTAACCTCCTACGAGCAGTACTTC. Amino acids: CASSFTGLTSYEQYF.